These T cell receptor beta chains were read from a single sample in a study of cytomegalovirus exposure and HLA in healthy donors. Generated by immunoSEQ multiplex PCR, the TCRdb table keeps only in-frame clones and is missing some. The data hold about 240,000 clones, with 81% observed a single time. Specimen: PBMCs. The receptors were sampled from a woman in her sixties in good health and CMV-seropositive. Each CDR3 is given with its conserved first and last residue. Fields, in order: clone size, V gene, CDR3 length, D gene, J gene, CDR3 protein, CDR3 DNA. A D gene is named only where the DNA matches it firmly. The size of a clone is reported for some rows only, either as once, few or many, or as a class for expanded clones.

>.|TRBV6-5|13|.|TRBJ2-2
CASTTGNTGELFF
TGTGCCAGTACCACAGGCAACACCGGGGAGCTGTTTTTT
>once|TRBV15|13|.|TRBJ2-7
CATSRGASYEQYF
TGTGCCACCAGCAGGGGAGCCTCCTACGAGCAGTACTTC
>few|TRBV4-2|12|.|TRBJ2-1
CASSQGDNEQFF
TGTGCCAGCAGCCAAGGCGACAATGAGCAGTTCTTC
>.|TRBV7-8|12|.|TRBJ1-5
CASSPGVGRQHF
TGTGCCAGCAGCCCGGGAGTGGGGCGCCAGCATTTT
>.|TRBV28|16|.|TRBJ2-7
CASSSFTGTRIYEQYF
TGTGCCAGCAGTTCATTCACCGGGACACGAATTTACGAGCAGTACTTC
>.|TRBV7-9|15|TRBD1|TRBJ2-3
CASSSRQGATDTQYF
TGTGCCAGCAGCTCGCGACAGGGGGCAACAGATACGCAGTATTTT
>.|TRBV7-3|13|.|TRBJ1-1
CASSLQGNTEAFF
TGTGCCAGCAGCTTACAGGGGAACACTGAAGCTTTCTTT
>.|TRBV4-1|12|.|TRBJ2-5
CASSQAGETQYF
TGCGCCAGCAGCCAAGCAGGAGAGACCCAGTACTTC
>.|TRBV7-8|15|.|TRBJ2-2
CASSLVAGRTGELFF
TGTGCCAGCAGCTTAGTTGCGGGGCGCACCGGGGAGCTGTTTTTT
>.|TRBV7-2|13|.|TRBJ1-1
CASSLAVRTEAFF
TGTGCCAGCAGCTTAGCGGTGAGGACTGAAGCTTTCTTT
>.|TRBV28|15|.|TRBJ1-4
CASSPVTREGEKLFF
TGTGCCAGCAGCCCAGTTACCCGCGAGGGAGAAAAACTGTTTTTT
>.|TRBV5-6|15|TRBD1|TRBJ1-1
CASSAWDRGVTEAFF
TGTGCCAGCAGCGCATGGGACAGGGGAGTGACTGAAGCTTTCTTT
>.|TRBV11-3|13|.|TRBJ2-7
CASSRGLQYEQYF
TGTGCCAGCAGCCGGGGACTTCAATACGAGCAGTACTTC
>.|TRBV12-5|17|TRBD1|TRBJ1-2
CASGLVLGQGVVYGYTF
TGTGCTAGTGGTTTGGTACTCGGACAGGGGGTTGTCTATGGCTACACCTTC
>.|TRBV30|14|.|TRBJ2-2
CAWSVGQPTGELFF
TGTGCCTGGAGTGTTGGACAGCCCACCGGGGAGCTGTTTTTT
>.|TRBV4-2|14|.|TRBJ2-2
CASSQEPGTGELFF
TGTGCCAGCAGCCAAGAGCCAGGCACCGGGGAGCTGTTTTTT
>few|TRBV7-2|13|.|TRBJ1-5
CASSWDYNQPQHF
TGTGCCAGCAGCTGGGACTACAATCAGCCCCAGCATTTT
>.|TRBV27|14|TRBD2|TRBJ2-2
CASTKREYGGELFF
TGTGCCAGCACAAAGCGGGAGTATGGCGGGGAGCTGTTTTTT
>.|TRBV18|13|.|TRBJ2-1
CASSPSSYNEQFF
TGTGCCAGCTCACCGAGCTCCTACAATGAGCAGTTCTTC
>.|TRBV28|13|TRBD1|TRBJ1-5
CASRGQADQPQHF
TGTGCCAGCCGGGGACAGGCTGATCAGCCCCAGCATTTT
>.|TRBV14|16|TRBD2|TRBJ2-7
CASSGTGLAVSYEQYF
TGTGCCAGCAGCGGGACTGGACTAGCGGTATCCTACGAGCAGTACTTC
>.|TRBV7-2|11|.|TRBJ2-7
CASSVTYEQYF
TGTGCCAGCAGCGTAACCTACGAGCAGTACTTC
>once|TRBV13|15|.|TRBJ2-5
CASSLGHRVQETQYF
TGTGCCAGCAGCTTAGGGCACAGGGTTCAAGAGACCCAGTACTTC
>.|TRBV7-3|15|.|TRBJ2-1
CASSMGHSRGGEQFF
TGTGCCAGCAGCATGGGACATTCAAGGGGTGGTGAGCAGTTCTTC
>.|TRBV9|13|TRBD1|TRBJ1-2
CASSVTGARGYTF
TGTGCCAGCAGTGTGACAGGGGCCCGTGGCTACACCTTC
>.|TRBV5-5|15|TRBD2|TRBJ2-7
CASSSGLAGQNEQYF
TGTGCCAGCAGCAGCGGACTAGCGGGGCAGAACGAGCAGTACTTC
>few|TRBV30|16|.|TRBJ2-6
CAWSVETVSGANVLTF
TGTGCCTGGAGCGTGGAGACGGTCTCTGGGGCCAACGTCCTGACTTTC
>.|TRBV27|16|.|TRBJ2-5
CASSRGSHPVQETQYF
TGTGCCAGCAGTCGAGGGTCTCACCCCGTGCAAGAGACCCAGTACTTC
>.|TRBV18|14|.|TRBJ1-5
CASSLDRRNQPQHF
TGTGCCAGCTCCCTTGACAGGAGGAATCAGCCCCAGCATTTT
>.|TRBV5-1|16|.|TRBJ1-4
CASSFGQRDTNEKLFF
TGCGCCAGCAGCTTTGGACAGAGGGATACTAATGAAAAACTGTTTTTT
>.|TRBV6-6|14|TRBD1|TRBJ2-7
CASRGDRDSYEQYF
TGTGCCAGCAGGGGGGACAGGGACTCCTACGAGCAGTACTTC
>once|TRBV7-2|18|.|TRBJ2-1
CASSQRASYFPSVDEQFF
TGTGCCAGCAGCCAGCGGGCTAGCTACTTCCCCTCGGTCGATGAGCAGTTCTTC
>.|TRBV7-9|17|.|TRBJ2-1
CASSPDLAGGPYNEQFF
TGTGCCAGCAGCCCGGATCTAGCAGGAGGGCCCTACAATGAGCAGTTCTTC
>.|TRBV19|16|TRBD1|TRBJ1-5
CASSIYGTGASQPQHF
TGTGCCAGTAGTATATATGGGACAGGGGCAAGTCAGCCCCAGCATTTT
>.|TRBV5-1|13|TRBD2|TRBJ2-3
CASSLDLRESQYF
TGCGCCAGCAGCTTGGATTTGCGGGAGTCACAGTATTTT
>.|TRBV19|15|TRBD1|TRBJ2-7
CASSIGQGRPYEQYF
TGTGCCAGTAGTATTGGACAGGGCCGACCCTACGAGCAGTACTTC
>.|TRBV28|17|TRBD1|TRBJ1-3
CASSFVNRGFSGNTIYF
TGTGCCAGCAGTTTTGTCAACAGGGGATTTTCTGGAAACACCATATATTTT
>.|TRBV19|15|TRBD1|TRBJ1-2
CASSSDRGKNYGYTF
TGTGCCAGTAGTAGTGACAGGGGAAAGAACTATGGCTACACCTTC
>.|TRBV5-1|17|TRBD1|TRBJ2-4
CASSIPRGQGAVNIQYF
TGCGCCAGCAGCATACCCCGGGGACAGGGGGCTGTAAACATTCAGTACTTC
>.|TRBV20-1|11|.|TRBJ1-2
CSARDLYGYTF
TGCAGTGCTCGAGACCTGTATGGCTACACCTTC
>.|TRBV2|15|TRBD1|TRBJ2-3
CASSEGNRGADTQYF
TGTGCCAGCAGTGAGGGGAACAGGGGGGCAGATACGCAGTATTTT
>.|TRBV6-1|14|TRBD2|TRBJ2-2
CASRRLAGTGELFF
TGTGCCAGCAGACGACTAGCGGGAACCGGGGAGCTGTTTTTT
>.|TRBV27|14|.|TRBJ1-1
CASSNRASNTEAFF
TGTGCCAGCAGCAACCGCGCCTCGAACACTGAAGCTTTCTTT
>.|TRBV7-9|14|.|TRBJ2-5
CASSLEEGGRNQYF
TGTGCCAGCAGCTTAGAAGAGGGGGGGAGGAACCAGTACTTC
>once|TRBV5-4|11|.|TRBJ2-5
CASSVVETQYF
TGTGCCAGCAGCGTAGTAGAGACCCAGTACTTC
>few|TRBV5-1|19|TRBD1|TRBJ2-6
CASSLGTGGSLSGANVLTF
TGCGCCAGCAGCTTGGGAACAGGGGGTTCCCTCTCTGGGGCCAACGTCCTGACTTTC
>once|TRBV2|14|.|TRBJ1-1
CASSVLGGGTEAFF
TGTGCCAGCAGTGTTTTAGGAGGTGGAACTGAAGCTTTCTTT
>.|TRBV7-9|16|TRBD1|TRBJ1-5
CASSLGDRAPNQPQHF
TGTGCCAGCAGCTTGGGGGACAGGGCTCCCAATCAGCCCCAGCATTTT